These 6 T cell receptor beta chains share one sample of origin, sequenced in a study of T cells in Graves' hyperthyroidism and ophthalmopathy. Amplification of TCR beta CDR3 regions was performed using RNA transcripts as template. An initial round of RT-PCR targeting the TCR CDR3 relied on the HTBI primer set. TCRdb passed the multiplex PCR reads through MiXCR, listing each CDR3 protein once. The sample includes about 420,000 distinct CDR3 sequences, roughly 13% of them seen just once. What was sequenced was blood. The receptors shown here come from a woman between 18 and 29 years old with Graves' hyperthyroidism.

This clonotype has more than one count but fewer than ten. A read error may produce the germline difference seen at one junction end. The rearrangement uses TRBV6-1 and TRBJ1-5; D gene uncertain. The germline CDR1 and CDR2 sequences are MNHNS and SASEGT. The CDR3 runs to 16 residues. CDR3 region: CASRPSTGRRNQSQHF. The CDR3 DNA reads TGTGCCAGCAGACCATCGACTGGACGGAGAAATCAGTCCCAGCATTTT.

The V and J genes are TRBV14 and TRBJ1-2; the D gene is possibly TRBD1 (6 bases). The V gene's germline CDR1 is SGHDN and CDR2 FVKESK. V lost 4 bases and J 6 bases, leaving 27 bases between the germline ends. This CDR3 has 18 residues. The CDR3 loop is CASSRTLNTAQGNHGYTF. The DNA for the CDR3 is TGTGCCAGCAGCCGCACCCTTAATACGGCACAGGGTAATCATGGCTACACCTTC.

This clonotype came up many times. The V and J genes are TRBV2 and TRBJ2-5, with TRBD2 matching 9 bases. The CDR3 is 15 amino acids. Germline CDR1 reads SNHLY; CDR2 reads FYNNEI. With 5 bases clipped from V and 5 bases from J, the junction kept 9 bases outside the gene matches. The CDR3 protein is CASSRDSGSHETQYF. CDR3 DNA sequence: TGTGCCAGCAGTAGAGATAGCGGGAGTCACGAGACCCAGTACTTC.

This clonotype was seen ten or more times. The J gene is TRBJ2-7, the V gene TRBV28; D is perhaps TRBD2 (6 bases). The CDR3 runs 18 residues. Germline CDR1 and CDR2: MDHEN and SYDVKM. V was clipped by 5 bases and J by 2 bases, with 25 bases between them. In nucleotides, the CDR3 is TGTGCCAGCAGTCCCACAGACCGGCACCGGGACTCAGCCTACGAGCAGTACTTC. The encoded protein is CASSPTDRHRDSAYEQYF.

The rearrangement links TRBV19 to TRBJ2-7, with 9 bases aligning to TRBD2. With 7 bases clipped from V and 2 bases from J, the junction kept 6 bases outside the gene matches. The germline CDR1 and CDR2 sequences are LNHDA and SQIVND (reference sequence). There are 14 residues in the CDR3. CDR3 sequence (DNA): TGTGCCAGTAAGGCTAGCGGGAACGCCTACGAGCAGTACTTC. Protein: CASKASGNAYEQYF.

The chain carries TRBV5-1 and TRBJ2-5; D remains ambiguous. Between the trimmed V and J ends, which lost 4 bases and 2 bases, there was a span of 15 bases. This CDR3 region has 15 residues. Germline V gene data show CDR1 as SGHRS and CDR2 as YFSETQ. In nucleotides, the CDR3 is TGCGCCAGCAGCCAAGACGTTACCCCACAAGAGACCCAGTACTTC. Encoded protein: CASSQDVTPQETQYF.